These 8 T cell receptor beta chains originate from one sample sequenced in a study of PD-1 blockade in classical Hodgkin lymphoma. Sequenced by immunoSEQ multiplex PCR; TCRdb stores in-frame clones only, minus some. The repertoire holds just under 45,000 clones, with just over 65% as singletons. Time point here: cycle 4 day 1 (C4D1), after 5 to 7 weeks of nivolumab. In every patient, relapse followed autologous stem cell transplantation, while exposure to brentuximab vedotin differed. This material consisted of peripheral blood mononuclear cells (PBMCs), taken before the fourth cycle of nivolumab. The receptors were gathered from a human donor with classical Hodgkin lymphoma.

The chain is built from TRBV19 and TRBJ2-7; 10 bases match TRBD1. The CDR3 runs to 15 residues. J gave up 2 bases and V 5 bases, and 6 bases lay outside the gene matches. Per the germline V gene, CDR1 is LNHDA and CDR2 is SQIVND (reference sequence). CDR3 sequence: CASSLRDRGPYEQYF. CDR3 nucleotides: TGTGCCAGTAGTCTCCGGGACAGGGGTCCCTACGAGCAGTACTTC. Supplemented by reference TRBV19 and TRBJ2-7, the full variable domain reads DGGITQSPKYLFRKEGQNVTLSCEQNLNHDAMYWYRQDPGQGLRLIYYSQIVNDFQKGDIAEGYSVSREKKESFPLTVTSAQKNPTAFYLCASSLRDRGPYEQYFGPGTRLTVT.

DNA for the CDR3: TGTGCCAGCAGTTATCGCAGCGGGAGTAAGGAGACCCAGTACTTC. Translated: CASSYRSGSKETQYF. The genes are TRBV6-5 and TRBJ2-5, with 8 bases identical to TRBD2. Per the germline V gene, CDR1 is MNHEY and CDR2 is SVGAGI. V shed 3 bases, J shed 5 bases, and the junction held 8 bases outside the gene matches. The CDR3 extends over 15 amino acids.

This chain connects TRBV18 to TRBJ1-2, with D unclear. V gave up 3 bases and J gave up 8 bases, with 13 bases separating them. The germline V gene has CDR1 KGHSH and CDR2 LQKENI. The CDR3 totals 13 residues. CDR3 residues: CASSPQDLWGYTF. The CDR3 coding sequence is TGTGCCAGCTCACCCCAGGATCTGTGGGGCTACACCTTC. Full variable domain (outside the CDR3, taken from reference TRBV18 and TRBJ1-2): NAGVMQNPRHLVRRRGQEARLRCSPMKGHSHVYWYRQLPEEGLKFMVYLQKENIIDESGMPKERFSAEFPKEGPSILRIQQVVRGDSAAYFCASSPQDLWGYTFGSGTRLTVV.

The chain is built from TRBV9 and TRBJ1-1; D not certain. The CDR3 covers 13 residues. Germline V gene lookup returns CDR1 SGDLS and CDR2 YYNGEE. V lost 3 bases and J 0 bases, leaving 6 bases between the germline ends. The CDR3 region has the DNA TGTGCCAGCAGCGCGCAAGTGAACACTGAAGCTTTCTTT. Its protein product is CASSAQVNTEAFF.

The chain recombines TRBV7-2 with TRBJ1-1, with unresolved D. Germline V CDR1 and CDR2: SGHTA, FQGNSA. CDR3 length: 13 residues. V was pared by 1 base and J by 1 base, with 4 bases between. CDR3 region: CASSLGQNTEAFF. DNA of the CDR3: TGTGCCAGCAGCTTAGGACAGAACACTGAAGCTTTCTTT.

The chain uses TRBV7-2 and TRBJ2-2; no reliable D call. This CDR3 is built from 12 residues. Trimming left V 2 bases short and J 5 bases short, with 3 bases between. Germline CDR1 and CDR2: SGHTA and FQGNSA. CDR3 nucleotides: TGTGCCAGCAGCTTACGTACCGGGGAGCTGTTTTTT. Protein: CASSLRTGELFF.

This chain connects TRBV4-1 to TRBJ2-7, with 7 bases that match TRBD1. The V gene end was trimmed by 4 bases and the J gene end by 2 bases; junction bases not matched to a gene: 8. Germline V gene lookup returns CDR1 MGHRA and CDR2 YSYEKL. This CDR3 spans 15 amino acids. DNA of the CDR3: TGCGCCAGCAGCCCAACAGGGGTTGGAGCCTACGAGCAGTACTTC. Residues: CASSPTGVGAYEQYF.

The chain carries TRBV6-5 and TRBJ1-1; D perhaps matches TRBD1 (5 bases). The CDR3 totals 14 residues. Per germline, CDR1 MNHEY and CDR2 SVGAGI. Trimming left V 0 bases short and J 4 bases short, with 9 bases between. The CDR3 spells CASSYSGGTTEAFF. The DNA of the CDR3 is TGTGCCAGCAGTTACTCGGGGGGTACCACTGAAGCTTTCTTT.